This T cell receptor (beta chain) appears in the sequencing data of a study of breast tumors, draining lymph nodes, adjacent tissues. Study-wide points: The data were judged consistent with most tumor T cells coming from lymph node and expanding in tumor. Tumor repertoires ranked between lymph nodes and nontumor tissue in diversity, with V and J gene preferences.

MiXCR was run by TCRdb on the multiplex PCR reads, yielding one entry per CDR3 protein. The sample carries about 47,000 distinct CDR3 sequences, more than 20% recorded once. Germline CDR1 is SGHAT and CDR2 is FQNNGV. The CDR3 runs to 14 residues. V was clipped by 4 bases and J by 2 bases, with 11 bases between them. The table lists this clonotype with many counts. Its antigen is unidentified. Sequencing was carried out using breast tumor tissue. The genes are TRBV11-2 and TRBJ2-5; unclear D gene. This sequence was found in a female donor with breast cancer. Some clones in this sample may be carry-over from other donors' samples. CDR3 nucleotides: TGTGCCAGCAGCTACAACTTGGGACAAGAGACCCAGTACTTC. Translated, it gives CASSYNLGQETQYF.